Listed below are T cell receptor beta chains from one sample, sequenced in a study of chemoradiotherapy in HPV16-positive cancers. The data were produced by immunoSEQ multiplex PCR, yet TCRdb's version contains in-frame clones alone and is incomplete. The repertoire holds approximately 52,000 clones, 90% seen once, with more than 3% in the top ten. This specimen consisted of blood, obtained from a patient who underwent chemoradiotherapy. The receptors were gathered from a human donor with HPV-associated anogenital cancer. Each CDR3 is given with its conserved first and last residue. The D gene is left open where the match is weak. A row's size may be missing; if present it is once, few, many or a size class.

>NA|TRBV7-2|TRBD1|TRBJ2-5
TGTGCCAGCAGCCCCGCCCGACTGACAGGGGGAGAGACCCAGTACTTC
CASSPARLTGGETQYF
>NA|TRBV7-9|NA|TRBJ2-3
TGTGCCAGCAGCCTAACCTCTAGCACAGATACGCAGTATTTT
CASSLTSSTDTQYF
>NA|TRBV9|NA|TRBJ1-3
TGTGCCAGCAGCGTAGAGGGGGCTGGAAACACCATATATTTT
CASSVEGAGNTIYF
>NA|TRBV6-1|TRBD1|TRBJ2-3
TGTGCCAGCAGTCCGGGACAGTCCACAGATACGCAGTATTTT
CASSPGQSTDTQYF
>NA|TRBV27|NA|TRBJ1-4
TGTGCCAGCAGTTTCTCTCGAGGGGGTGAAAAACTGTTTTTT
CASSFSRGGEKLFF
>NA|TRBV9|TRBD2|TRBJ2-5
TGTGCCAGCAGCGTAAGGGCTTCTAGCGGAGGCCAAGGGACCCAGTACTTC
CASSVRASSGGQGTQYF
>NA|TRBV18|NA|TRBJ1-2
TGTGCCAGCTCACCACCCGGCCAAACAGCTTATGGCTACACCTTC
CASSPPGQTAYGYTF
>NA|TRBV6-1|TRBD1|TRBJ1-2
TGTGCCAGCAGGATGGGACAGAACTATGGCTACACCTTC
CASRMGQNYGYTF
>once|TRBV12-5|TRBD2|TRBJ2-7
TGTGCTAGTGGTTTGATAGCGGGAGAGGGCGAGCAGTACTTC
CASGLIAGEGEQYF
>NA|TRBV30|TRBD1|TRBJ2-6
TGTGCCGCGGAGCCGGGACAGGGGTTCTCCGGGGCCAACGTCCTGACTTTC
CAAEPGQGFSGANVLTF
>NA|TRBV29-1|TRBD2|TRBJ2-2
TGCAGCGTTGAGGGACTAGCGGGAGTGAACACCGGGGAGCTGTTTTTT
CSVEGLAGVNTGELFF
>NA|TRBV6-1|NA|TRBJ2-5
TGTGCCAGCAGTGAAGCACATCGGGAGACCCAGTACTTC
CASSEAHRETQYF
>NA|TRBV7-2|NA|TRBJ1-1
TGTGCCAGCAGCCCCACGGGGGGGGTCACTGAAGCTTTCTTT
CASSPTGGVTEAFF
>NA|TRBV19|NA|TRBJ1-2
TGTGCCAGTACCCCATCCAACTATGGCTACACCTTC
CASTPSNYGYTF
>NA|TRBV6-5|TRBD2|TRBJ2-1
TGTGTCTCGACTAGCGGCTACAATGAGCAGTTCTTC
CVSTSGYNEQFF
>NA|TRBV11-3|NA|TRBJ2-2
TGTGCCAGCAGCTTAGGGACCGGGGAGCTGTTTTTT
CASSLGTGELFF
>NA|TRBV9|NA|TRBJ2-7
TGTGCCAGCAGGAGGAAGGGGAGTCGAGACGAGCAGTACTTC
CASRRKGSRDEQYF
>NA|TRBV4-1|NA|TRBJ1-5
TGCGCCAGCAGCCAAGGCAGGGACAATCAGCCCCAGCATTTT
CASSQGRDNQPQHF
>NA|TRBV18|TRBD1|TRBJ1-2
TGTGCCAGCTTTCCTCCTGACAGGGAGGTTGGCTACACCTTC
CASFPPDREVGYTF
>NA|TRBV19|TRBD2|TRBJ2-3
TGTGCCAGTAGTTACCCCAGGGCGGGAGGGCAAGATACGCAGTATTTT
CASSYPRAGGQDTQYF
>NA|TRBV13|NA|TRBJ2-1
TGTGCCAGCAGCTTAGGGGTAGGGGCCAATGAGCAGTTCTTC
CASSLGVGANEQFF
>once|TRBV4-1|TRBD1|TRBJ2-7
TGCGCCAGCAGCCAGCTACAGGGGGCAGGCCCCCCTAGTGAGCAGTACTTC
CASSQLQGAGPPSEQYF
>NA|TRBV11-2|NA|TRBJ2-1
TGTGCCAGCAGCTCCCAGTTGAGGGGGGCAGAGGAGCAGTTCTTC
CASSSQLRGAEEQFF
>NA|TRBV5-1|NA|TRBJ2-3
TGCGCCAGCAGCTTGCCCACGAATACGCAGTATTTT
CASSLPTNTQYF
>few|TRBV9|NA|TRBJ2-7
TGTGCCAGCAGCGTAGGTCCGGGACACTTCCACTCCTACGAGCAGTACTTC
CASSVGPGHFHSYEQYF
>NA|TRBV7-8|TRBD2|TRBJ2-5
TGTGCCAGCAGCTTAGGGCCCGGACTAGCGGGCCAAGAGACCCAGTACTTC
CASSLGPGLAGQETQYF
>NA|TRBV5-6|NA|TRBJ1-6
TGTGCCAGCAGCCTGGGGAGGATGGATTCACCCCTCCACTTT
CASSLGRMDSPLHF
>NA|TRBV4-3|NA|TRBJ2-6
TGCGCCAGCAGCCAAGAGCCGCTCTGGGCCTCTGGGGCCAACGTCCTGACTTTC
CASSQEPLWASGANVLTF
>NA|TRBV19|TRBD1|TRBJ2-2
TGTGCCAGTAGTAAATACAGGGGGTACGGGGAGCTGTTTTTT
CASSKYRGYGELFF
>NA|TRBV10-2|TRBD1|TRBJ1-6
TGCGCCAGCAGTGATAGACAGGGGAGGGATTCACCCCTCCACTTT
CASSDRQGRDSPLHF
>NA|TRBV7-2|NA|TRBJ2-7
TGTGCCAGCAGCTCCCGAGGAGCTGAGTACGAGCAGTACTTC
CASSSRGAEYEQYF
>NA|TRBV18|NA|TRBJ1-5
TGTGCCAGCTCGACAGATGACAATCAGCCCCAGCATTTT
CASSTDDNQPQHF
>NA|TRBV9|NA|TRBJ1-2
TGTGCCAGCAGCGTAGGGGGAGGGTACTATGGCTACACCTTC
CASSVGGGYYGYTF
>once|TRBV5-1|NA|TRBJ2-7
TGCGCCAGCAGCTTGGGGGACTACGAGCAGTACTTC
CASSLGDYEQYF
>NA|TRBV18|NA|TRBJ1-2
TGTGCCAGCTCACGGGGCCAGGGGACCAGTAACTATGGCTACACCTTC
CASSRGQGTSNYGYTF
>NA|TRBV5-4|TRBD2|TRBJ2-3
TGTGCCAGCAGCTTGGACGTAGCGGGCCCTACTTTGGGAACAGATACGCAGTATTTT
CASSLDVAGPTLGTDTQYF
>NA|TRBV6-6|NA|TRBJ1-5
TGTGCCAGCACCCCTAATCAGCCCCAGCATTTT
CASTPNQPQHF
>NA|TRBV9|NA|TRBJ2-3
TGTGCCAGCAGCGTAGATGGGGGAAATACGCAGTATTTT
CASSVDGGNTQYF
>once|TRBV11-1|NA|TRBJ2-7
TGTGCCAGCAGCTTAGCAGGCAGCTTAGCCCCCTACGAGCAGTACTTC
CASSLAGSLAPYEQYF